The 26 T cell receptor beta chains in this list originate from one sample, sequenced in a study of T cells in women clearing cervical HPV infection. Sequencing was performed with immunoSEQ multiplex PCR; in TCRdb, only in-frame clones are kept and a portion is missing. The sample data list roughly 35,000 clones. Input material: blood buffy coat. The receptors here all came from a woman aged 18 to 69 with a cervical HPV16 infection that either progressed to CIN3+ or cleared (not recorded which).

Concerning this clone: The CDR3 end lies 3 residues beyond the end of the read and is filled in from the germline J gene. The chain uses TRBV7-8 and TRBJ2-3; possible D gene TRBD2, 7 bases. CDR3 size: 14 residues. Germline V gene sequence: CDR1 SGHVS, CDR2 FQNEAQ. Trimming took 5 bases from V and 4 from J, leaving 13 bases between them. The covered CDR3 bases are TGTGCCAGCAGCCCTGAAGGGGGGGCAGATACG. The encoded protein is CASSPEGGADT. The CDR3 in full is CASSPEGGADTQYF.

About this clone: The missing CDR3 end, 3 residues past where the read stops, is filled in from the germline J gene. The chain uses TRBV3-1 (or the pseudogene TRBV3-2) and TRBJ2-5, with D perhaps matching TRBD1 or TRBD2 (5 bases each). The CDR3 has 15 residues. Germline loops: CDR1 LGHDT, CDR2 YNNKEL (reference sequence). V was trimmed by 1 base and J by 5 bases, leaving 14 bases between them. Here the CDR3 reads CASSQGRGERETQYF. The sequenced part of the CDR3 DNA is TGTGCCAGCAGCCAAGGACGAGGGGAACGGGAGACC.

As for this clone: The CDR3 end is not reached by the read, which stops 3 residues before it; the germline J gene fills it in. V usage is TRBV19 and J usage is TRBJ2-7; 11 nucleotides align to TRBD2. This CDR3 contains 16 residues. V shed 5 bases, J shed 2 bases, and the junction held 8 bases outside the gene matches. Germline CDR1 reads LNHDA; CDR2 reads SQIVND (reference sequence). CDR3 DNA (partial): TGTGCCAGTAGTCTTTCTAGCGGGGGGACTACCTACGAG. It translates to CASSLSSGGTTYE. The full CDR3 protein is CASSLSSGGTTYEQYF.

Points on this clone: The read is 3 residues too short to cover the CDR3 end, so that end is filled in from the germline J gene. The chain carries TRBV19 and TRBJ2-7; TRBD1 aligns across 9 bases. Germline V lookup: CDR1 LNHDA, CDR2 SQIVND (reference sequence). The CDR3 extends over 14 amino acids. V lost 3 bases, J lost 5 bases, and 5 bases stayed unmatched. The covered CDR3 bases are TGTGCCAGTAGTATTCCCGGACAGGGGAACGAG. Translated, it gives CASSIPGQGNE. The entire CDR3 reads CASSIPGQGNEQYF.

A note on this clone: The read halts 3 residues ahead of the CDR3 end, with the missing end drawn from the germline J gene. The V call is TRBV29-1, the J call TRBJ2-1; D might be TRBD2 (5 bases). Germline V gene data show CDR1 as SQVTM and CDR2 as ANQGSEA. The CDR3 consists of 11 residues. V shed 3 bases and J shed 6 bases, with 6 bases lying between them. CDR3 region: CSVDTSNEQFF. The CDR3 DNA, read in part, is TGCAGCGTTGATACTAGCAATGAG.

Concerning this clone: The read terminates 3 residues ahead of where the CDR3 ends, so the germline J gene completes it. This chain uses TRBV2 with TRBJ2-6, with D possibly matching TRBD1 (6 bases). Per the germline V gene, CDR1 is SNHLY and CDR2 is FYNNEI. This CDR3 comprises 18 residues. Between the trimmed V and J ends, which lost 4 bases and 0 bases, there was a span of 16 bases. This CDR3 reads CASSATGPSFSGANVLTF. The DNA read from the CDR3 is TGTGCCAGCAGTGCTACAGGGCCGTCCTTCTCTGGGGCCAACGTC.

Worth noting for this clone: The read finishes 3 residues shy of the CDR3 end, and the germline J gene is used to complete it. The V gene is TRBV30, the J gene TRBJ2-1; no clear D gene. The V end lost 4 bases, the J end lost 9 bases, and 16 bases lay between the germline ends. CDR3 length equals 13 residues. The germline CDR1 and CDR2 sequences are GTSNPN and SVGIG (reference sequence). CDR3 DNA (partial): TGTGCCTGGAATAATGGCAGGTCCGGTGAG. The encoded protein is CAWNNGRSGE. In full, the CDR3 is CAWNNGRSGEQFF.

For this clone: The CDR3 end is not reached by the read, which stops 3 residues before it; the germline J gene fills it in. The rearrangement uses TRBV14 and TRBJ2-2, with D perhaps TRBD1 (5 bases). The CDR3 contains 15 residues. Germline V gene sequence: CDR1 SGHDN, CDR2 FVKESK. The covered CDR3 bases are TGTGCCAGCAGCCAACAAGGGGCTGGGGCCAACGTG. Protein: CASSQQGAGANV. Given in full, the CDR3 is CASSQQGAGANVLFF.

Worth noting for this clone: The read terminates 3 residues before the CDR3 end, so the remaining end is supplied by the germline J gene. This rearrangement joins TRBV20-1 to TRBJ1-1, with 10 positions matching TRBD1. The CDR3 length is 14 residues. V lost 4 bases, J lost 2 bases, and 4 bases stayed unmatched. Germline-derived CDR1 and CDR2 are DFQATT and SNEGSKA (reference sequence). CDR3 loop: CSAKTGGPNTEAFF. The DNA read from the CDR3 is TGCAGTGCTAAGACAGGGGGCCCTAACACTGAA.

CDR3 loop: CASSLPSGYNEQFF. The CDR3 bases that were read are TGCGCCAGCAGCTTGCCTAGCGGCTACAATGAG. V is TRBV5-1 and J is TRBJ2-1; 7 bases are shared with TRBD2. The read ends 3 residues early relative to the CDR3; the germline J gene fills the gap. CDR1 is SGHRS and CDR2 is YFSETQ in the germline V gene. This CDR3 is 14 amino acids long. V shed 1 base, J shed 3 bases, and the junction held 1 base outside the gene matches.

On this clone itself: The CDR3 extends 3 residues past the end of the read, so its final part is completed from the germline J gene. The V gene is TRBV7-8, the J gene TRBJ2-4; 7 bases are a match to TRBD1. The germline CDR1 and CDR2 sequences are SGHVS and FQNEAQ. The CDR3 is 16 residues long. The ends lost 4 bases at V and 1 base at J; junction bases unmatched: 7. Partial CDR3 DNA: TGTGCCAGCAGCTCATATACAGGGGTGGCCAAAAACATT. Translated, it gives CASSSYTGVAKNI. In full, the CDR3 reads CASSSYTGVAKNIQYF.

Points on this clone: The read ends 3 residues early relative to the CDR3; the germline J gene fills the gap. The genes are TRBV5-8 and TRBJ1-6; 7 nucleotides align to TRBD1. This CDR3 spans 14 amino acids. Germline V gives CDR1 SGHTS, CDR2 YDEGEE. The V segment lost 4 bases and the J segment 11 bases; nucleotides outside the gene matches: 9. CDR3 protein: CASSLRGTGPPLHF. CDR3 DNA (partial): TGTGCCAGCAGCCTCAGGGGGACCGGGCCACCC.

On this clone itself: The CDR3 end falls 3 residues outside the read, so it is completed with the germline J gene. This chain connects TRBV5-1 to TRBJ2-1; 11 bases line up with TRBD2. Germline CDR1 reads SGHRS; CDR2 reads YFSETQ. V was pared by 0 bases and J by 8 bases, with 4 bases of the junction left unmatched. This CDR3 is built from 15 residues. CDR3 residues: CASSLGLAGGHEQFF. Partial CDR3 DNA: TGCGCCAGCAGCTTGGGGCTAGCGGGAGGCCATGAG. Full variable domain (remainder filled in from reference TRBV5-1 and TRBJ2-1): KAGVTQTPRYLIKTRGQQVTLSCSPISGHRSVSWYQQTPGQGLQFLFEYFSETQRNKGNFPGRFSGRQFSNSRSEMNVSTLELGDSALYLCASSLGLAGGHEQFFGPGTRLTVL.

With respect to this clone: The read ends 3 residues before the CDR3 terminus; that terminus is restored from the germline J gene. The chain uses TRBV5-1 and TRBJ1-1; 7 nucleotides match TRBD1. The germline V gene encodes CDR1 SGHRS and CDR2 YFSETQ. The CDR3 contains 13 residues. CDR3 bases read: TGCGCCAGCAGCCCTAGACAGGGCCTAGAA. Translating gives CASSPRQGLE. The full CDR3 protein is CASSPRQGLEAFF.

A word on this clone: The CDR3 end falls 3 residues outside the read, so it is completed with the germline J gene. V is TRBV7-2 and J is TRBJ2-5; either TRBD1 or TRBD2 may supply D (5 bases each). This CDR3 is built from 13 residues. V gave up 5 bases and J gave up 4 bases, with 11 bases separating them. Looked up from germline, CDR1 is SGHTA and CDR2 is FQGNSA. CDR3: CASSPLRGETQYF. The covered CDR3 bases are TGTGCCAGCAGCCCCTTGAGGGGAGAGACC.

The CDR3 DNA, read in part, is TGTGCCAGCAGCGAGGGAGGGGCGAACACTGAA. Amino acids: CASSEGGANTE. The whole CDR3 sequence is CASSEGGANTEAFF. V is TRBV7-3 and J is TRBJ1-1; D might be TRBD1 (5 bases). The sequenced fragment ends 3 residues before the CDR3 boundary, so the rest is inferred from the germline J gene. The ends were cut back, 5 bases at V and 1 base at J, with 11 bases in the middle. This CDR3 is built from 14 residues. From germline, CDR1 is SGHTA and CDR2 FQGTGA.

A remark on this clone: The sequenced fragment ends 3 residues before the CDR3 boundary, so the rest is inferred from the germline J gene. This chain connects TRBV20-1 to TRBJ2-7; D not certain. The CDR3 covers 11 residues. The V and J ends lost 3 bases and 2 bases respectively, with 5 bases between them. Germline-derived CDR1 and CDR2 are DFQATT and SNEGSKA (reference sequence). CDR3 region: CSASLAYEQYF. The CDR3 DNA, read in part, is TGCAGTGCTAGCCTTGCCTACGAG.

On this clone itself: From the germline J gene comes the end of the CDR3, since the read stops 3 residues before it. This chain uses TRBV7-3 with TRBJ1-2; 9 bases fit TRBD1. The CDR3 loop spans 16 amino acids. V lost 3 bases and J lost 7; bases outside the gene matches: 12. The V gene's germline CDR1 is SGHTA and CDR2 FQGTGA. The CDR3 sequence is CASSLDGNRDRVGYTF. The CDR3 bases that were read are TGTGCCAGCAGCTTGGATGGAAACCGGGACAGGGTTGGC.

As concerns this clone: The CDR3 extends 3 residues past the end of the read, so its final part is completed from the germline J gene. The chain employs TRBV28 and TRBJ2-7; 7 nucleotides align to TRBD2. Trimming removed 8 bases from V and 3 bases from J; junction bases left unmatched: 10. The germline CDR1 and CDR2 sequences are MDHEN and SYDVKM. This CDR3 contains 14 residues. The CDR3 bases that were read are TGTGCCAGCCTTGGGGGGGGGTGGAACTACGAG. Translation gives CASLGGGWNYE. The complete CDR3 reads CASLGGGWNYEQYF.

On this clone itself: The read halts 3 residues ahead of the CDR3 end, with the missing end drawn from the germline J gene. The chain links TRBV7-2 to TRBJ1-5; weak D call: TRBD1 (6 bases). The germline CDR1 and CDR2 sequences are SGHTA and FQGNSA. V was shortened by 5 bases and J by 3 bases, with 14 bases between the two germline ends. The CDR3 loop spans 15 amino acids. The sequenced part of the CDR3 DNA is TGTGCCAGCAGCCCTAGCCGACAGGTCAATCAGCCC. Translation: CASSPSRQVNQP. The entire CDR3 sequence reads CASSPSRQVNQPQHF.

The covered CDR3 bases are TGTGCCAGCTCACCGGGACAGGGAGGGAGCGAC. Encoded protein: CASSPGQGGSD. The entire CDR3 reads CASSPGQGGSDYTF. This chain joins TRBV18 and TRBJ1-2; TRBD1 matches 9 bases. The read terminates 3 residues ahead of where the CDR3 ends, so the germline J gene completes it. Per the germline V gene, CDR1 is KGHSH and CDR2 is LQKENI. The CDR3 is 14 amino acids.

About this clone: Read sequence stops 3 residues before the CDR3 end, and the germline J gene provides the missing end. The V gene is TRBV20-1, the J gene TRBJ1-5; D perhaps matches TRBD1 (5 bases). Germline CDR1 and CDR2: DFQATT and SNEGSKA (reference sequence). The CDR3 runs 16 residues. Trimming removed 5 bases from V and 2 bases from J, with 19 bases in between. The sequenced CDR3 bases are TGCAGTGCTCCCCCGGGGGGTGACCACCGCAATCAGCCC. Protein: CSAPPGGDHRNQP. The full CDR3 protein reads CSAPPGGDHRNQPQHF.

Concerning this clone: The DNA ends 3 residues before the CDR3 does, and the rest of the CDR3 is filled in from the germline J gene. This chain uses TRBV20-1 with TRBJ2-3, with TRBD2 identical over 12 bases. This CDR3 region has 14 residues. The ends lost 6 bases at V and 6 bases at J; junction bases unmatched: 7. Germline CDR1 is DFQATT and CDR2 is SNEGSKA (reference sequence). The sequenced part of the CDR3 DNA is TGCAGTGCGCTAGCGGGAGGGCCTCAGGATACG. Residues: CSALAGGPQDT. The whole CDR3 sequence is CSALAGGPQDTQYF.

On this clone: The CDR3 extends 3 residues past the end of the read, so its final part is completed from the germline J gene. This chain joins TRBV2 and TRBJ2-3, with D possibly matching TRBD1 (6 bases). This CDR3 region has 14 residues. Germline assignment: CDR1 SNHLY and CDR2 FYNNEI. The CDR3 protein is CASSAVRGAETQYF. The CDR3 DNA, read in part, is TGTGCCAGCAGTGCGGTCAGGGGAGCGGAGACG.

With respect to this clone: The sequence runs out 3 residues before the end of the CDR3; the remainder is reconstructed from the germline J gene. The rearrangement uses TRBV20-1 and TRBJ2-3; TRBD2 aligns across 10 bases. Per the germline V gene, CDR1 is DFQATT and CDR2 is SNEGSKA (reference sequence). The CDR3 covers 16 residues. Trimming cost V 0 bases and J 3 bases; bases outside gene matches: 6. Partial CDR3 DNA: TGCAGTGCTAGAGATAAGCGGGGGGGGAAGACAGATACG. Translated, it gives CSARDKRGGKTDT. The CDR3 in its entirety is CSARDKRGGKTDTQYF.

Worth noting for this clone: With the read ending 3 residues before the CDR3 end, the germline J gene is used to fill in that end. This chain links TRBV2 with TRBJ2-3; D is uncertain. Trimming took off 5 bases at V and 1 base at J, with 7 bases between the two ends. CDR3 length: 13 amino acids. CDR1 SNHLY and CDR2 FYNNEI come from the germline V gene. CDR3 sequence: CASSRRGTDTQYF. The CDR3 DNA, read in part, is TGTGCCAGCAGTCGTAGGGGCACAGATACG. Full variable domain (missing parts from reference TRBV2 and TRBJ2-3): EPEVTQTPSHQVTQMGQEVILRCVPISNHLYFYWYRQILGQKVEFLVSFYNNEISEKSEIFDDQFSVERPDGSNFTLKIRSTKLEDSAMYFCASSRRGTDTQYFGPGTRLTVL.